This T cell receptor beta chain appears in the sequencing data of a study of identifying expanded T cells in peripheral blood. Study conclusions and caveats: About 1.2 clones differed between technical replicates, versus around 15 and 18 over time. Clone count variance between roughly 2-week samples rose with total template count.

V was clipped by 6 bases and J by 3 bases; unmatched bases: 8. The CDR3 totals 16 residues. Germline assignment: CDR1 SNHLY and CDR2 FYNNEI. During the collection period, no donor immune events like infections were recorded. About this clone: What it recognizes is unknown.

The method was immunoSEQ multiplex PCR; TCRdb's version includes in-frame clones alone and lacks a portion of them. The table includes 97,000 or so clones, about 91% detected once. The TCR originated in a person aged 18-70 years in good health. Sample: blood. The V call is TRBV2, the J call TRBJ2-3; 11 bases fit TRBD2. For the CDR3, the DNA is TGTGCCAGCAGAGGACCAGCTAGCGGGAGGACAGATACGCAGTATTTT. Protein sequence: CASRGPASGRTDTQYF.